Listed below are T cell receptor beta chains from one sample, sequenced in a study of blood T cell repertoires in COVID-19. Libraries were prepared by immunoSEQ multiplex PCR; TCRdb keeps only in-frame clonotypes and omits some of them. The sample consists of approximately 220,000 clones, approximately 90% of them appearing once. Sequencing was carried out using peripheral blood. The source is a man in his 60s who had recovered from COVID-19. CDR3s include the opening cysteine and the closing phenylalanine or tryptophan. The order of the fields is V gene, J gene, D gene, clone size, CDR3 protein, CDR3 DNA. D genes are given only for firm matches. Clone size, where shown, is once, few, many, or a class for clones that have expanded.

TRBV24-1	TRBJ2-1	TRBD2	NA	CATEGLAGPYNEQFF	TGTGCCACCGAGGGACTAGCGGGTCCCTACAATGAGCAGTTCTTC
TRBV19	TRBJ2-2	NA	NA	CASSMGGRATGELFF	TGTGCCAGTAGTATGGGGGGGCGCGCCACCGGGGAGCTGTTTTTT
TRBV29-1	TRBJ2-7	NA	few	CSVEGQTYEQYF	TGCAGCGTTGAAGGCCAGACCTACGAGCAGTACTTC
TRBV6-5	TRBJ2-1	TRBD2	NA	CASSVPVSAGDEQFF	TGTGCCAGCAGCGTCCCAGTCTCGGCGGGAGATGAGCAGTTCTTC
TRBV18	TRBJ2-2	NA	NA	CASSPTANTGELFF	TGTGCCAGCTCACCGACAGCGAACACCGGGGAGCTGTTTTTT
TRBV18	TRBJ2-1	NA	NA	CASSPRGAYNEQFF	TGTGCCAGCTCCCCTCGCGGGGCTTACAATGAGCAGTTCTTC
TRBV5-4	TRBJ2-2	TRBD1	once	CASSFGQGHTGELFF	TGTGCCAGCAGCTTTGGACAGGGGCACACCGGGGAGCTGTTTTTT
TRBV28	TRBJ2-7	TRBD1	NA	CASSFSAGTGGYEQYF	TGTGCCAGCAGTTTTTCCGCCGGGACAGGGGGATACGAGCAGTACTTC
TRBV27	TRBJ2-7	TRBD2	NA	CASSLGTSGSYEQYF	TGTGCCAGCAGTCTCGGGACTAGCGGCTCCTACGAGCAGTACTTC
TRBV15	TRBJ2-5	NA	NA	CATSRVPSGGQETQYF	TGTGCCACCAGCAGAGTCCCGTCAGGGGGGCAAGAGACCCAGTACTTC
TRBV9	TRBJ2-1	NA	NA	CASSVVSGNNEQFF	TGTGCCAGCAGCGTAGTATCGGGGAACAATGAGCAGTTCTTC
TRBV5-1	TRBJ2-4	TRBD2	NA	CASSYRLAGELGSKNIQYF	TGCGCCAGCAGCTACCGACTAGCGGGAGAACTGGGGTCCAAAAACATTCAGTACTTC
TRBV11-2	TRBJ2-7	TRBD1	NA	CASSLRGQVHHEQYF	TGTGCCAGCAGCTTAAGGGGACAGGTCCACCACGAGCAGTACTTC
TRBV25-1	TRBJ1-3	NA	NA	CASSEPSGNTIYF	TGTGCCAGCAGCGAGCCATCTGGAAACACCATATATTTT
TRBV24-1	TRBJ2-5	NA	NA	CATSDPLRGWETQYF	TGTGCCACCAGTGATCCTCTCCGGGGGTGGGAGACCCAGTACTTC
TRBV19	TRBJ2-6	NA	NA	CASSIRGGTQFSGANVLTF	TGTGCCAGTAGTATTAGAGGGGGTACCCAGTTCTCTGGGGCCAACGTCCTGACTTTC
TRBV2	TRBJ2-2	TRBD2	NA	CASTAAGGRVDTGELFF	TGTGCCAGCACGGCTGCGGGAGGGCGAGTGGACACCGGGGAGCTGTTTTTT
TRBV28	TRBJ1-5	NA	NA	CASSDERTVSRPQHF	TGTGCCAGCAGTGATGAAAGGACAGTCTCGAGGCCCCAGCATTTT
TRBV27	TRBJ2-7	NA	NA	CASSSPRRGYYEQYF	TGTGCCAGCAGTTCCCCTCGCAGGGGATACTACGAGCAGTACTTC
TRBV5-1	TRBJ2-2	NA	NA	CASSLDGSATGELFF	TGCGCCAGCAGCTTGGACGGGAGCGCAACCGGGGAGCTGTTTTTT
TRBV19	TRBJ1-1	TRBD1	once	CASSLGQGAGTEAFF	TGTGCCAGTAGTCTGGGACAGGGGGCCGGAACTGAAGCTTTCTTT
TRBV5-1	TRBJ2-1	TRBD2	NA	CASRGLAVGPTNEQFF	TGCGCCAGCAGGGGACTAGCGGTTGGGCCCACCAATGAGCAGTTCTTC
TRBV7-2	TRBJ1-5	TRBD1	NA	CASSFRQGGNQPQHF	TGTGCCAGCAGCTTTAGACAGGGAGGCAATCAGCCCCAGCATTTT
TRBV30	TRBJ2-5	TRBD2	once	CAWDIGGEETQYF	TGTGCCTGGGACATCGGGGGGGAAGAGACCCAGTACTTC
TRBV27	TRBJ2-1	TRBD2	NA	CASRGLAGGPGNEQFF	TGTGCCAGCAGGGGACTAGCGGGGGGGCCGGGCAATGAGCAGTTCTTC
TRBV10-1	TRBJ1-6	TRBD1	few	CAILRDSSYNSPLHF	TGCGCCATACTCCGGGACAGCTCCTATAATTCACCCCTCCACTTT
TRBV3-1/TRBV3-2	TRBJ2-7	TRBD2	NA	CASDGGGVTYEQYF	TGTGCCAGCGACGGCGGGGGGGTTACCTACGAGCAGTACTTC
TRBV5-1	TRBJ2-1	TRBD2	NA	CASSLGTSGINNEQFF	TGCGCCAGCAGCTTGGGGACTAGCGGGATTAACAATGAGCAGTTCTTC
TRBV6-6	TRBJ2-3	NA	NA	CASSSRGSTDTQYF	TGTGCCAGCAGCTCCAGGGGTAGCACAGATACGCAGTATTTT
TRBV5-1	TRBJ2-7	TRBD2	NA	CASSGGTSGSHEQYF	TGCGCCAGCAGCGGGGGGACTAGCGGGAGCCACGAGCAGTACTTC
TRBV27	TRBJ2-3	TRBD2	NA	CASSGGLAGGLTQYF	TGTGCCAGCAGTGGGGGACTAGCGGGGGGGCTAACGCAGTATTTT
TRBV28	TRBJ1-2	TRBD1	NA	CASSPPDRVYYGYTF	TGTGCCAGCAGTCCCCCGGACAGGGTCTACTATGGCTACACCTTC
TRBV5-1	TRBJ2-5	NA	NA	CASSLAVGEWETQYF	TGCGCCAGCAGCTTGGCGGTCGGGGAATGGGAGACCCAGTACTTC
TRBV3-1/TRBV3-2	TRBJ1-2	TRBD1	NA	CASSQEIRDRGPPNYGYTF	TGTGCCAGCAGCCAAGAGATAAGGGACAGGGGGCCCCCTAACTATGGCTACACCTTC
TRBV27	TRBJ2-3	NA	NA	CASSFGRGADTQYF	TGTGCCAGCAGTTTTGGCAGGGGTGCAGATACGCAGTATTTT
TRBV21-1	TRBJ2-1	NA	NA	CARNAEGEKRTGRYNEQFF	TGTGCCAGAAATGCCGAGGGAGAAAAGAGAACAGGGAGATACAATGAGCAGTTCTTC
TRBV3-1/TRBV3-2	TRBJ1-5	NA	NA	CASSPGVSNQPQHF	TGTGCCAGCAGCCCCGGGGTTAGCAATCAGCCCCAGCATTTT
TRBV6-5	TRBJ2-7	TRBD1	NA	CASSYRGQGAYEQYF	TGTGCCAGCAGTTACCGCGGACAGGGGGCCTACGAGCAGTACTTC
TRBV27	TRBJ1-5	NA	NA	CASSSGVNQPQHF	TGTGCCAGCAGTTCAGGGGTCAATCAGCCCCAGCATTTT
TRBV19	TRBJ2-5	NA	NA	CASSIPLDSKQETQYF	TGTGCCAGTAGTATTCCCTTGGACAGCAAACAAGAGACCCAGTACTTC
TRBV30	TRBJ2-2	TRBD2	few	CASRTSGNTGELFF	TGTGCCTCCCGGACTAGCGGAAACACCGGGGAGCTGTTTTTT
TRBV10-3	TRBJ1-3	NA	once	CAIRPGDTGNTIYF	TGTGCCATCCGGCCCGGGGACACTGGAAACACCATATATTTT
TRBV30	TRBJ1-2	TRBD1	NA	CAWSDWTGTGASSNYGYTF	TGTGCCTGGAGTGATTGGACCGGGACAGGGGCCTCTTCCAACTATGGCTACACCTTC
TRBV5-1	TRBJ2-1	TRBD2	NA	CASSPGGANEQFF	TGCGCCAGCAGCCCCGGGGGGGCCAATGAGCAGTTCTTC
TRBV5-1	TRBJ1-4	NA	once	CASSLVPSAEKLFF	TGCGCCAGCAGCTTGGTTCCCAGCGCTGAAAAACTGTTTTTT
TRBV19	TRBJ1-6	NA	NA	CASSIGEGQGSPLHF	TGTGCCAGTAGTATAGGGGAAGGACAAGGGTCACCCCTCCACTTT
TRBV7-9	TRBJ2-1	NA	NA	CASIKGGARDEQFF	TGTGCCAGCATCAAGGGGGGGGCCCGGGATGAGCAGTTCTTC
TRBV5-4	TRBJ2-7	TRBD2	NA	CASSLGAGGPVNEQYF	TGTGCCAGCAGCTTGGGAGCGGGGGGGCCTGTCAACGAGCAGTACTTC
TRBV6-6	TRBJ2-7	NA	NA	CASTSGGVEQYF	TGTGCCAGCACCTCAGGAGGGGTCGAGCAGTACTTC